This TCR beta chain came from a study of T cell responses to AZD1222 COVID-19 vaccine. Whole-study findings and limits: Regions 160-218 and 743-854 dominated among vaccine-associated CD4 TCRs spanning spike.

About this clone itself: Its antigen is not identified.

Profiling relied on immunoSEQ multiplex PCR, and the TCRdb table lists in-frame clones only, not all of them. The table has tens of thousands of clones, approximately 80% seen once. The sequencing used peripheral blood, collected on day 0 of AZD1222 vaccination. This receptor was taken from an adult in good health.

The CDR3 region has the DNA TGTGCCAGCAGCTTGGATTCAGGAAAAACATCGGCTGAAGCTTTCTTT. The encoded protein is CASSLDSGKTSAEAFF. V gene TRBV5-4 combines with J gene TRBJ1-1; D is uncertain. V was cut by 0 bases and J by 6 bases, with 18 bases left in between. CDR1 SGHNT and CDR2 YYREEE come from the germline V gene (reference sequence). This CDR3 region has 16 residues.